This record concerns one TCR beta chain sequence. Its antigen is currently not known. Nothing much larger sits one base from this clone, and base qualities are not available. The record originates from a study of early T cells in non-severe SARS-CoV-2 infection (dated by TCRdb to the early 2020s). About the investigation overall: Because TCR sequencing relied on bulk RNA taken from unsorted whole blood, pairing of alpha and beta chains was not possible.

The study was a case-control design nested within a healthcare worker cohort in London, UK, with weekly nasopharyngeal swab PCR tests and blood sampling. Healthcare workers were enrolled in the week of the UK lockdown, from 23 to 31 March 2020, and were followed every week for up to roughly 16 weeks. The library was made by 5' RACE. The reads were generated on a NextSeq 500. To correct for sequencing error and PCR bias, the TCR library protocol tagged individual cDNA molecules with unique molecular identifiers. Sequencing covered both TCR alpha and beta chains, and within each sample the abundances of alpha and beta sequences were tightly co-correlated. The original methods were these. Decombinator V4 was used to annotate TCR sequences for V gene, J gene and CDR3. TCRs were defined as expanded if a significant change between any two time points was detected under a Poisson model with p below 0.0001. Abundances of TCRs were expressed as counts per million after normalisation to the total number of TCRs sequenced in each sample. TRAV1-2 paired with TRAJ12, TRAJ20 or TRAJ33 defined MAIT TCRs, while TRAV10 paired with TRAJ18 defined iNKT TCRs. VDJdb, accessed on 1 November 2021, was searched for TCRs annotated for CMV, EBV and SARS-CoV-2, and TCRs annotated for more than one antigen were excluded. The public reads were quality trimmed at Q25 with fastp and then assembled into clones with MiXCR by TCRdb, keeping productive beta chains. Rows with a matching CDR3 protein are joined into one entry that keeps the most common DNA and genes. The V and J calls and clone size come from TCRdb's table, not from the authors' own analysis. The sample table records roughly 110,000 distinct CDR3 sequences; over 8.5% of these occur just once. 6.5% to 8% of the sample is in the top ten clones.

The CDR3 measures 15 amino acids from cysteine to phenylalanine. Only the CDR3 portion is preserved as DNA: 45 bases, with reading frame beginning at the first base. The germline V gene supplies CDR1 SGHTA and CDR2 FQGNSA. Germline trimming: 7 bases from V, 1 base from J; junction bases outside gene matches: 4. What the authors observed across the whole study: Matching against VDJdb was skewed toward anti-spike CD8 responses, likely underestimated virus-specific expansions, and missed private and CD4 specificities.

This chain is built from TRBV7-2 and TRBJ1-6, and TRBD1 matches 7 of the central bases. The clonotype comes from an adult who was a healthcare worker with PCR-confirmed SARS-CoV-2 infection or an uninfected control (not recorded which). The specimen was whole blood. The DNA sequence is given as TGTGCCAGCACCCGGGGACAGTCCTATAATTCACCCCTCCACTTT. The encoded protein is CASTRGQSYNSPLHF. The CDR3 plus the reference TRBV7-2 and TRBJ1-6 genes for the other parts give the full variable domain: GAGVSQSPSNKVTEKGKDVELRCDPISGHTALYWYRQSLGQGLEFLIYFQGNSAPDKSGLPSDRFSAERTGGSVSTLTIQRTQQEDSAVYLCASTRGQSYNSPLHFGNGTRLTVT.